The T cell receptor (beta chain) under discussion was sequenced for a study of radiotherapy plus CTLA-4 blockade in lung cancer. Study summary: With 31% of patients having disease control, objective responses were seen in roughly 18%. General study points: Early blood T cell clone changes and increased post-radiation serum interferon-beta were reportedly the strongest response predictors. Peripheral blood showed expansion of tumor-derived TCR clones after radiotherapy and ipilimumab.

Alongside CTLA-4 blockade with ipilimumab, patients with chemo-refractory metastatic non-small-cell lung cancer received focal radiation. Using immunoSEQ multiplex PCR, the repertoire was profiled, and TCRdb retains in-frame clones only, with some absent. The data contain around 43,000 clones, approximately 68% of them singletons. This clone was picked up one time. Its antigen remains unknown. Sequenced material: peripheral blood, taken from a patient treated with radiotherapy plus ipilimumab. This TCR was recovered from a human donor with non-small cell lung cancer who had stable disease on radiotherapy plus ipilimumab.

The CDR3 nucleotides are TGTGCCAGCAGTTACTCGACAGCGGGGGGGCCCCACGAGCAGTACTTC. Protein product: CASSYSTAGGPHEQYF. The chain carries TRBV6-5 and TRBJ2-7; TRBD2 aligns across 10 bases. V was pared by 0 bases and J by 5 bases, with 7 bases of the junction left unmatched. This CDR3 contains 16 residues. Germline CDR1 reads MNHEY; CDR2 reads SVGAGI.